What follows are 14 T cell receptor beta chains derived from one specimen sequenced in a study of cytomegalovirus exposure and HLA in healthy donors. The PCR employed 60 Vbeta primers together with 13 Jbeta primers. Clones were sequenced by immunoSEQ multiplex PCR, and TCRdb holds only the in-frame ones, with some missing. The sample gives about 120,000 clones, 60% to 85% of which show up once; about 1.6% is in the top ten. Specimen: PBMCs. The receptors come from a woman aged 18-35 years in good health and CMV-seronegative.

The chain carries TRBV5-6 and TRBJ2-3; 8 bases agree with TRBD2. The length of the CDR3 is 14 residues. Germline V gene sequence: CDR1 SGHDT, CDR2 YYEEEE. After removal of 4 bases from V and 3 bases from J, the junction contained 4 bases not matched to a gene. CDR3 nucleotides: TGTGCCAGCAGCCGCGGGGGGAGGACAGATACGCAGTATTTT. Encoded protein: CASSRGGRTDTQYF.

The chain carries TRBV28 and TRBJ1-5; 8 bases line up with TRBD1. Germline CDR1 MDHEN, CDR2 SYDVKM. This CDR3 is built from 14 residues. V was clipped by 3 bases and J by 7 bases; unmatched bases: 5. The CDR3 protein is CASSFRGPWQPQHF. CDR3 DNA: TGTGCCAGCAGTTTCAGGGGGCCTTGGCAGCCCCAGCATTTT. Full variable domain (missing parts from reference TRBV28 and TRBJ1-5): DVKVTQSSRYLVKRTGEKVFLECVQDMDHENMFWYRQDPGLGLRLIYFSYDVKMKEKGDIPEGYSVSREKKERFSLILESASTNQTSMYLCASSFRGPWQPQHFGDGTRLSIL.

The chain uses TRBV30 and TRBJ2-3, with 11 bases that match TRBD1. The V segment lost 1 base and the J segment 6 bases; nucleotides outside the gene matches: 9. Germline V lookup: CDR1 GTSNPN, CDR2 SVGIG (reference sequence). There are 16 residues in the CDR3. Here the CDR3 DNA reads TGTGCCTGGAGTGATGGGACAGGGGGGGGCGGGGATACGCAGTATTTT. It encodes CAWSDGTGGGGDTQYF.

The rearrangement joins TRBV5-4 to TRBJ2-7; possible D gene TRBD2, 5 bases. The CDR3 is made up of 19 amino acids. V dropped 4 bases and J dropped 2 bases, with 28 bases sitting between them. Germline assignment: CDR1 SGHNT and CDR2 YYREEE (reference sequence). The CDR3 coding sequence is TGTGCCAGCAGCCCTACTGTCGGGGAGTCCCCCCGGAATACCTACGAGCAGTACTTC. The encoded protein is CASSPTVGESPRNTYEQYF.

This chain uses TRBV10-3 with TRBJ2-3; D is possibly TRBD2 (5 bases). Per the germline V gene, CDR1 is ENHRY and CDR2 is SYGVKD. Trimming removed 6 bases at V and 0 bases at J, with 13 bases between. This CDR3 region has 15 residues. The CDR3 protein is CAISESRGSTDTQYF. Here the CDR3 DNA reads TGTGCCATCAGCGAGAGTCGCGGGAGCACAGATACGCAGTATTTT.

A remark on this clone: Sequence at one end of the junction differs from germline and may be a read error. V gene TRBV28 combines with J gene TRBJ1-5; D is perhaps TRBD1 (5 bases). The CDR3 contains 16 residues. The germline V gene encodes CDR1 MDHEN and CDR2 SYDVKM. CDR3 nucleotides: TGTGCCAGCACCCCGGCAGGGAAGGAGGGCAACCAGCCCCAGCATTTT. It specifies CASTPAGKEGNQPQHF.

This sequence joins TRBV30 and TRBJ2-1; 8 bases agree with TRBD1. The CDR3 extends over 16 amino acids. Per germline, CDR1 GTSNPN and CDR2 SVGIG (reference sequence). V lost 3 bases, J lost 5 bases, and 12 bases stayed unmatched. The CDR3 nucleotides read TGTGCCTGGAGGTCAGACAGGGGATTTATCAACAATGAGCAGTTCTTC. It specifies CAWRSDRGFINNEQFF.

The V and J genes are TRBV4-2 and TRBJ2-5; no clear D. The V gene lost 0 bases and the J gene lost 3 bases, with 11 bases spanning the gap. Per the germline V gene, CDR1 is LGHNA and CDR2 is YNFKEQ. The CDR3 runs to 15 residues. The CDR3 DNA reads as TGTGCCAGCAGCCAAGACCGAGGCGGAAAAGAGACCCAGTACTTC. Its protein is CASSQDRGGKETQYF.

The chain recombines TRBV27 with TRBJ2-7; 8 bases agree with TRBD1. V was clipped by 4 bases and J by 2 bases; unmatched bases: 4. Germline V lookup: CDR1 MNHEY, CDR2 SMNVEV (reference sequence). The CDR3 extends over 14 amino acids. This CDR3 is CASSSRDRTYEQYF. The CDR3 DNA follows: TGTGCCAGCAGTTCCCGGGACAGGACCTACGAGCAGTACTTC.

This chain links TRBV2 with TRBJ1-1; 11 bases map to TRBD1. Looked up from germline, CDR1 is SNHLY and CDR2 is FYNNEI. The CDR3 covers 15 residues. The junction had 10 bases not matched to a gene; V was cut back by 3 bases and J by 10 bases. The CDR3 bases are TGTGCCAGCAGTGAGCCGGACAGGGGGCCGTCTGGAGCTTTCTTT. Translated: CASSEPDRGPSGAFF.

This clone was detected only once. The chain has TRBV15 and TRBJ1-5; 8 nucleotides line up with TRBD1. CDR3 size: 15 residues. Germline V gene lookup returns CDR1 LNHNV and CDR2 YYDKDF (reference sequence). V lost 3 bases and J lost 3; bases outside the gene matches: 4. The CDR3 nucleotides are TGTGCCACCAGCAGTGACAGGGGAGACAATCAGCCCCAGCATTTT. It encodes CATSSDRGDNQPQHF.

The CDR3 region is CASSRTGEHYEQYF. CDR3 coding DNA: TGTGCCAGCAGTCGGACAGGGGAACACTACGAGCAGTACTTC. The gene calls are TRBV25-1 and TRBJ2-7; TRBD1 matches 9 bases. This CDR3 has 14 amino acids. With V trimmed by 5 bases and J by 3 bases, 5 bases remained unmatched. CDR1 and CDR2 from the germline V gene are MGHDK and SYGVNS.

The V and J genes are TRBV6-1 and TRBJ2-3; a weak D match, TRBD2 (6 bases). Per germline, CDR1 MNHNS and CDR2 SASEGT. The CDR3 loop spans 14 amino acids. Trimming removed 8 bases at V and 5 bases at J, with 17 bases between. This CDR3 is CASVVGGAIDTQYF. CDR3 nucleotides: TGTGCCAGCGTCGTGGGCGGGGCGATAGATACGCAGTATTTT.

In its sample, this clone was seen a few times. The chain links TRBV28 to TRBJ1-5; D gene uncertain. Deletions cut 1 base from V and 7 bases from J, with 17 bases between. Germline V gives CDR1 MDHEN, CDR2 SYDVKM. The CDR3 contains 16 residues. The CDR3 nucleotides are TGTGCCAGCAGTTTATTCTTACGGGAAGAAGGGCAGCCCCAGCATTTT. This codes for CASSLFLREEGQPQHF.